The rows below give T cell receptor beta chains drawn from one sample of a study of spatial heterogeneity in lung cancer. MiXCR, applied by TCRdb to the 5' RACE reads, yields one record per CDR3 protein. The table lists some 85,000 distinct CDR3 sequences, under 25% of them singletons, with 5% to 7.5% in the top ten. Specimen: PBMCs, collected at surgery. These TCRs come from a male donor with early-stage non-small cell lung cancer. Both conserved end residues are part of each CDR3. The order of the fields is J gene, D gene, clone size, V gene, CDR3 protein. The D gene is left open where the match is weak. The size of a clone is reported for some rows only, either as once, few or many, or as a class for expanded clones.

J gene: TRBJ1-4
D gene: TRBD1
clone size: .
V gene: TRBV20-1
CDR3 protein: CSASGGQREKLFF

J gene: TRBJ2-7
D gene: TRBD1
clone size: many
V gene: TRBV27
CDR3 protein: CAIQNLHTGTGTSEQYF

J gene: TRBJ2-7
D gene: TRBD1
clone size: .
V gene: TRBV28
CDR3 protein: CASSLNQGAGGYEQYF

J gene: TRBJ1-5
D gene: .
clone size: many
V gene: TRBV4-2
CDR3 protein: CASSSDSSNQPQHF

J gene: TRBJ1-5
D gene: .
clone size: .
V gene: TRBV10-1
CDR3 protein: CASSEKGPPSAQHF

J gene: TRBJ2-5
D gene: TRBD1
clone size: .
V gene: TRBV19
CDR3 protein: CASSDRGETQYF

J gene: TRBJ2-7
D gene: .
clone size: few
V gene: TRBV9
CDR3 protein: CASSVGVGSSYEQYF

J gene: TRBJ1-1
D gene: TRBD1
clone size: .
V gene: TRBV20-1
CDR3 protein: CSASQGAKTEAFF

J gene: TRBJ2-2
D gene: TRBD2
clone size: .
V gene: TRBV5-1
CDR3 protein: CASSSTSGANTGELFF

J gene: TRBJ1-1
D gene: .
clone size: few
V gene: TRBV9
CDR3 protein: CASSVDPGLEDSEAFF

J gene: TRBJ1-6
D gene: .
clone size: many
V gene: TRBV3-1
CDR3 protein: CASSQTDTEHSPLHF

J gene: TRBJ2-5
D gene: .
clone size: .
V gene: TRBV4-1
CDR3 protein: CASSQVGEGTQYF

J gene: TRBJ2-5
D gene: .
clone size: .
V gene: TRBV24-1
CDR3 protein: CATSDSGPRETQYF

J gene: TRBJ2-3
D gene: .
clone size: many
V gene: TRBV9
CDR3 protein: CASSVEGLRTDTQYF

J gene: TRBJ1-1
D gene: .
clone size: .
V gene: TRBV7-3
CDR3 protein: CASSLSENTEAFF

J gene: TRBJ2-7
D gene: .
clone size: .
V gene: TRBV10-3
CDR3 protein: CAISAPLSGSPTYEQYF

J gene: TRBJ2-7
D gene: .
clone size: many
V gene: TRBV11-2
CDR3 protein: CASSLAPQYYEQYF

J gene: TRBJ2-3
D gene: TRBD2
clone size: few
V gene: TRBV10-3
CDR3 protein: CAICSGTSGPDTQYF

J gene: TRBJ2-2
D gene: .
clone size: .
V gene: TRBV12-3/TRBV12-4
CDR3 protein: CASSLRHTGELFF

J gene: TRBJ2-7
D gene: .
clone size: .
V gene: TRBV30
CDR3 protein: CAFTGGPTYEQYF

J gene: TRBJ1-1
D gene: .
clone size: many
V gene: TRBV7-9
CDR3 protein: CASSLDQNTEAFF

J gene: TRBJ1-1
D gene: TRBD1
clone size: few
V gene: TRBV5-6
CDR3 protein: CASSAGQGRNTEAFF

J gene: TRBJ2-2
D gene: .
clone size: .
V gene: TRBV10-3
CDR3 protein: CAIGSPPGELFF

J gene: TRBJ2-4
D gene: .
clone size: .
V gene: TRBV12-3/TRBV12-4
CDR3 protein: CASSLGGHRVGKNIQYF

J gene: TRBJ1-1
D gene: .
clone size: .
V gene: TRBV20-1
CDR3 protein: CSARDLTSLYTEAFF

J gene: TRBJ2-1
D gene: .
clone size: few
V gene: TRBV7-8
CDR3 protein: CASSFIDTYNEQFF

J gene: TRBJ2-7
D gene: .
clone size: few
V gene: TRBV21-1
CDR3 protein: CASSKEVSGPLSLVPLYEQYF

J gene: TRBJ2-6
D gene: .
clone size: few
V gene: TRBV20-1
CDR3 protein: CSAFPSGSGANVLTF

J gene: TRBJ1-1
D gene: TRBD1
clone size: many
V gene: TRBV29-1
CDR3 protein: CSVMTGGSREAFF